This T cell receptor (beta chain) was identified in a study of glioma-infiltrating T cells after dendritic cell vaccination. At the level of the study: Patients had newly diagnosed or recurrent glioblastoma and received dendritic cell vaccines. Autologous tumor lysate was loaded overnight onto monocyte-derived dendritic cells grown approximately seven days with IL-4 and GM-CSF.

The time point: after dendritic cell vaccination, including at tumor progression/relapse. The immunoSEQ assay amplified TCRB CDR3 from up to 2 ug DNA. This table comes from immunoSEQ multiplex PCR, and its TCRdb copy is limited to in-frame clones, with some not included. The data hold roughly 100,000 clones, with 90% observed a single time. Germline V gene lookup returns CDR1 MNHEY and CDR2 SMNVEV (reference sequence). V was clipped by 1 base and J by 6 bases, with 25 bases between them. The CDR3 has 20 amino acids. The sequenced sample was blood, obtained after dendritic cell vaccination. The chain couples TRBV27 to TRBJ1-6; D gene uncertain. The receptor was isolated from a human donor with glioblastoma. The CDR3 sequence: CASSLFTAMVGPGLNSPLHF. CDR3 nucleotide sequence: TGTGCCAGCAGTTTATTCACCGCGATGGTGGGCCCTGGGCTTAATTCACCCCTCCACTTT.